This T cell receptor (beta chain) came from a study of T cells in Graves' hyperthyroidism and ophthalmopathy. Findings and limits, study-wide: A model of 13 V-J features distinguished ophthalmopathy from stable hyperthyroidism.

Per germline, CDR1 SEHNR and CDR2 FQNEAQ (reference sequence). The CDR3 covers 13 residues. V lost 7 bases to trimming and J lost 4 bases, with 14 bases between them. This clonotype was observed a few times. The antigen remains unidentified. There were TCR beta CDR3 regions amplified from RNA transcripts. The TCR CDR3 was amplified in a first-round RT-PCR using the HTBI primer set. A single record per CDR3 protein comes from TCRdb applying MiXCR to the multiplex PCR reads. The sample gives some 490,000 distinct CDR3 sequences, roughly 23% of which show up once; approximately 54% is in the top ten. Disease duration was under 3 months in the ophthalmopathy patients, who also had a Clinical Activity Score of at least 3 and a NOSPECS grade of at least 4. Cells are PBMCs isolated from over 7.5 ml of fresh blood.

This clonotype originated in a woman in her 70s with Graves' ophthalmopathy. This chain uses TRBV7-9 with TRBJ2-7, with D uncertain. Sequenced material: blood. CDR3: CASTSKAGYEQYF. The CDR3 bases are TGTGCCAGCACCTCCAAGGCTGGATACGAGCAGTACTTC.